Listed below are T cell receptor beta chains from one sample, sequenced in a study of OX40 agonist ivuxolimab in advanced cancers. Sequencing was performed with immunoSEQ multiplex PCR; in TCRdb, only in-frame clones are kept and a portion is missing. The sample comprises roughly 61,000 clones, roughly 85% of which are singletons, and approximately 0.32% rests with the top ten. The sequencing here drew on CD4+ or CD8+ T cells sorted from blood, taken in a trial of the OX40 agonist ivuxolimab. These receptors all stem from an adult with an advanced solid tumor such as melanoma, head and neck, liver or kidney cancer. CDR3s include the opening cysteine and the closing phenylalanine or tryptophan. Each record gives: J gene, clone size, D gene, V gene, CDR3 protein, CDR3 DNA. The D gene is left open where the match is weak. Clone size is stated in some rows and not others, as once, few, many or a class when expanded.

>TRBJ2-5|once|-|TRBV5-1
CASSFWGSQETQYF
TGCGCCAGCAGCTTTTGGGGCAGTCAAGAGACCCAGTACTTC
>TRBJ1-2|-|-|TRBV7-9
CASSYPGSRGYTF
TGTGCCAGCAGCTACCCGGGGTCCCGGGGCTACACCTTC
>TRBJ2-3|-|-|TRBV4-1
CASSQADRSADTQYF
TGCGCCAGCAGCCAAGCAGACAGGTCGGCAGATACGCAGTATTTT
>TRBJ2-1|-|TRBD2|TRBV5-4
CASKLAGGLYNEQFF
TGTGCCAGCAAACTAGCGGGGGGGCTTTACAATGAGCAGTTCTTC
>TRBJ1-5|-|TRBD1|TRBV30
CAWSASLVRGNQPQHF
TGTGCCTGGAGTGCCTCCCTCGTCAGGGGGAATCAGCCCCAGCATTTT
>TRBJ2-1|once|TRBD2|TRBV14
CASSQALGLAGGSYNEQFF
TGTGCCAGCAGCCAAGCACTTGGACTAGCGGGGGGGTCCTACAATGAGCAGTTCTTC
>TRBJ1-1|-|-|TRBV7-9
CASSPAESSNTEAFF
TGTGCCAGCAGCCCGGCTGAGTCTTCGAACACTGAAGCTTTCTTT
>TRBJ1-1|-|-|TRBV5-1
CASSLEVKTEAFF
TGCGCCAGCAGCTTGGAAGTAAAGACTGAAGCTTTCTTT
>TRBJ2-7|-|-|TRBV29-1
CSVEHGNYEQYF
TGCAGCGTTGAACATGGAAACTACGAGCAGTACTTC
>TRBJ1-5|once|TRBD1|TRBV7-6
CASSLGGQGFPYSNQPQHF
TGTGCCAGCAGCTTAGGGGGACAGGGATTCCCATATAGCAATCAGCCCCAGCATTTT
>TRBJ1-4|-|TRBD1|TRBV15
CATSRDLEGASEKLFF
TGTGCCACCAGCAGAGATCTCGAGGGGGCAAGTGAAAAACTGTTTTTT
>TRBJ1-4|once|-|TRBV6-1
CASRERALFGPTNEKLFF
TGTGCCAGCAGGGAACGCGCTCTTTTCGGTCCAACTAATGAAAAACTGTTTTTT
>TRBJ2-7|few|-|TRBV18
CASSPRYSDYEQYF
TGTGCCAGCTCACCACGGTACAGCGATTACGAGCAGTACTTC
>TRBJ2-1|-|-|TRBV6-1
CASSGGGGVIYNEQFF
TGTGCCAGCAGTGGGGGGGGCGGCGTTATATACAATGAGCAGTTCTTC
>TRBJ1-1|once|TRBD1|TRBV27
CASPRLTPDREMNTEAFF
TGTGCCAGCCCTCGTCTTACTCCGGACAGGGAAATGAACACTGAAGCTTTCTTT
>TRBJ2-3|-|-|TRBV13
CASSLAGDTQYF
TGTGCCAGCAGCTTAGCGGGAGATACGCAGTATTTT
>TRBJ2-3|-|TRBD2|TRBV7-7
CASSQDSGGGDTQYF
TGTGCCAGCAGCCAGGATAGCGGGGGAGGCGATACGCAGTATTTT
>TRBJ2-5|-|-|TRBV7-2
CASTPEGGGTQYF
TGTGCCAGCACCCCCGAGGGAGGGGGGACCCAGTACTTC
>TRBJ1-4|-|-|TRBV11-2
CASSLDVTNEKLFF
TGTGCCAGCAGCTTGGATGTTACTAATGAAAAACTGTTTTTT
>TRBJ2-1|-|TRBD2|TRBV19
CASSAPRLAGGNEQFF
TGTGCCAGTAGTGCCCCCCGGCTAGCGGGGGGTAATGAGCAGTTCTTC
>TRBJ2-4|-|TRBD2|TRBV29-1
CSVREALAKNIQYF
TGCAGCGTGCGGGAGGCTCTAGCCAAAAACATTCAGTACTTC
>TRBJ1-4|-|-|TRBV5-1
CASAPSPGEKLFF
TGCGCCAGCGCCCCTAGTCCGGGGGAAAAACTGTTTTTT
>TRBJ1-1|-|TRBD1|TRBV6-1
CASSDRGSLNTEAFF
TGTGCCAGCAGTGACAGGGGGTCGCTAAACACTGAAGCTTTCTTT
>TRBJ1-1|-|-|TRBV6-6
CASRSGMNTEAFF
TGTGCCAGCAGGTCGGGGATGAACACTGAAGCTTTCTTT
>TRBJ2-3|-|-|TRBV27
CASSLIGQRVADTQYF
TGTGCCAGCAGTTTAATAGGACAGAGGGTTGCAGATACGCAGTATTTT
>TRBJ1-3|-|-|TRBV9
CASSPRGNTIYF
TGTGCCAGCAGCCCGCGGGGAAACACCATATATTTT
>TRBJ1-5|-|-|TRBV11-1
CASSPGGSGSNQPQHF
TGTGCCAGCAGCCCTGGGGGTTCAGGGAGCAATCAGCCCCAGCATTTT
>TRBJ1-3|-|-|TRBV6-5
CASTPSSGNTIYF
TGTGCCAGCACCCCGAGCTCTGGAAACACCATATATTTT
>TRBJ2-2|few|TRBD1|TRBV5-1
CATQKGARTGELFF
TGCGCCACCCAGAAGGGGGCGCGTACCGGGGAGCTGTTTTTT
>TRBJ2-3|-|-|TRBV11-2
CASNQGIGYPTDTQYF
TGTGCCAGCAATCAGGGCATTGGGTACCCCACAGATACGCAGTATTTT
>TRBJ2-4|-|TRBD1|TRBV10-1
CASSEQGAAKNIQYF
TGCGCCAGCAGTGAGCAGGGGGCGGCCAAAAACATTCAGTACTTC
>TRBJ2-3|-|-|TRBV4-3
CASSQEIGGRVKTLDTQYF
TGCGCCAGCAGCCAAGAGATTGGGGGCAGGGTCAAAACTTTAGATACGCAGTATTTT
>TRBJ1-3|-|-|TRBV19
CASRTDGNTIYF
TGTGCCAGTAGGACAGATGGAAACACCATATATTTT
>TRBJ2-7|-|-|TRBV21-1
CASSPKGPSHEQYF
TGTGCCAGCAGCCCCAAAGGTCCAAGCCACGAGCAGTACTTC
>TRBJ2-5|-|-|TRBV7-2
CASSFEARPETQYF
TGTGCCAGCAGCTTCGAAGCCCGGCCGGAGACCCAGTACTTC
>TRBJ1-1|once|-|TRBV7-9
CASSLAGVTFF
TGTGCCAGCAGCTTAGCGGGAGTGACTTTCTTT
>TRBJ2-2|-|TRBD1|TRBV9
CASSPRQGETGELFF
TGTGCCAGCAGCCCAAGACAGGGGGAAACCGGGGAGCTGTTTTTT
>TRBJ2-1|-|TRBD2|TRBV6-5
CASSNRPSGTNEQFF
TGTGCCAGCAGCAACAGGCCTAGCGGGACCAATGAGCAGTTCTTC
>TRBJ1-5|-|TRBD1|TRBV5-1
CASSLGGTGTNQPQHF
TGCGCCAGCAGCTTGGGCGGGACAGGGACCAATCAGCCCCAGCATTTT
>TRBJ1-1|-|-|TRBV5-1
CASSPDLNTEAFF
TGCGCCAGCAGCCCAGACCTAAACACTGAAGCTTTCTTT
>TRBJ2-7|-|TRBD1|TRBV6-5
CASSTGQGAREQYF
TGTGCCAGCAGTACGGGACAGGGGGCGAGGGAGCAGTACTTC
>TRBJ1-1|-|TRBD1|TRBV6-1
CASSGLGTAARTEAFF
TGTGCCAGCAGTGGGCTTGGGACAGCCGCGAGGACTGAAGCTTTCTTT
>TRBJ1-1|-|-|TRBV5-1
CASSRPEDSPEAFF
TGCGCCAGCAGCCGCCCGGAGGACTCCCCTGAAGCTTTCTTT
>TRBJ2-7|-|-|TRBV5-1
CASSLEVGHSYEQYF
TGCGCCAGCAGCTTGGAGGTGGGGCACTCCTACGAGCAGTACTTC
>TRBJ2-1|-|-|TRBV6-5
CAIGPYNEQFF
TGTGCCATCGGTCCGTACAATGAGCAGTTCTTC
>TRBJ2-5|once|-|TRBV15
CATSRDRRETQYF
TGTGCCACCAGCAGAGATCGGCGTGAGACCCAGTACTTC
>TRBJ2-1|-|TRBD1|TRBV4-3
CASSQDRGHGNEQFF
TGCGCCAGCAGCCAGGACAGGGGGCATGGGAATGAGCAGTTCTTC
>TRBJ2-7|-|-|TRBV5-1
CASRPAFRAVYEQYF
TGCGCCAGCAGGCCTGCTTTTAGAGCGGTCTACGAGCAGTACTTC
>TRBJ1-1|-|-|TRBV29-1
CSVVQTAANTEAFF
TGCAGCGTTGTCCAAACGGCGGCCAACACTGAAGCTTTCTTT
>TRBJ1-2|-|-|TRBV4-3
CASSQARAVNYGYTF
TGCGCCAGCAGCCAAGCACGGGCGGTCAACTATGGCTACACCTTC
>TRBJ1-1|-|-|TRBV5-4
CASSQDPGAVYEAFF
TGTGCCAGCAGCCAAGATCCAGGGGCGGTGTATGAAGCTTTCTTT